This T cell receptor (beta chain) stems from a study of blood T cells in healthy people across ages. As for the study in general: Template switching captured about one barcoded beta molecule per two T cells. Study results and caveats: Whereas aged donors had fewer naive CD4+ cells, long-lived donors had more of them and higher diversity. It was found that TCR beta diversity correlated strongly with the percentage of naive T cells.

A sample-barcoded 5' primer and a J-beta primer mix were used in a second PCR of about 7 to 12 cycles. One entry per CDR3 protein results from TCRdb running MiXCR on the 5' RACE reads. Of 1,500,000 or so distinct CDR3 sequences in the sample, 42% were seen once. Points on this clonotype: Its antigen is not known.

The draw of peripheral blood yielded ten milliliters from each donor. With 1 base removed from V and 2 bases from J, the gap between germline ends came to 12 bases. The CDR3 covers 15 residues. Germline V gene lookup returns CDR1 SGHAT and CDR2 FQNNGV. This rearrangement joins TRBV11-2 to TRBJ2-7; the D gene could be TRBD1 or TRBD2 (5 bases each). Sequencing was done on a sample of blood. This TCR came from a young woman in good health. CDR3 residues: CASSLVWGRPYEQYF. As DNA, the CDR3 is TGTGCCAGCAGCTTAGTGTGGGGACGTCCCTACGAGCAGTACTTC.